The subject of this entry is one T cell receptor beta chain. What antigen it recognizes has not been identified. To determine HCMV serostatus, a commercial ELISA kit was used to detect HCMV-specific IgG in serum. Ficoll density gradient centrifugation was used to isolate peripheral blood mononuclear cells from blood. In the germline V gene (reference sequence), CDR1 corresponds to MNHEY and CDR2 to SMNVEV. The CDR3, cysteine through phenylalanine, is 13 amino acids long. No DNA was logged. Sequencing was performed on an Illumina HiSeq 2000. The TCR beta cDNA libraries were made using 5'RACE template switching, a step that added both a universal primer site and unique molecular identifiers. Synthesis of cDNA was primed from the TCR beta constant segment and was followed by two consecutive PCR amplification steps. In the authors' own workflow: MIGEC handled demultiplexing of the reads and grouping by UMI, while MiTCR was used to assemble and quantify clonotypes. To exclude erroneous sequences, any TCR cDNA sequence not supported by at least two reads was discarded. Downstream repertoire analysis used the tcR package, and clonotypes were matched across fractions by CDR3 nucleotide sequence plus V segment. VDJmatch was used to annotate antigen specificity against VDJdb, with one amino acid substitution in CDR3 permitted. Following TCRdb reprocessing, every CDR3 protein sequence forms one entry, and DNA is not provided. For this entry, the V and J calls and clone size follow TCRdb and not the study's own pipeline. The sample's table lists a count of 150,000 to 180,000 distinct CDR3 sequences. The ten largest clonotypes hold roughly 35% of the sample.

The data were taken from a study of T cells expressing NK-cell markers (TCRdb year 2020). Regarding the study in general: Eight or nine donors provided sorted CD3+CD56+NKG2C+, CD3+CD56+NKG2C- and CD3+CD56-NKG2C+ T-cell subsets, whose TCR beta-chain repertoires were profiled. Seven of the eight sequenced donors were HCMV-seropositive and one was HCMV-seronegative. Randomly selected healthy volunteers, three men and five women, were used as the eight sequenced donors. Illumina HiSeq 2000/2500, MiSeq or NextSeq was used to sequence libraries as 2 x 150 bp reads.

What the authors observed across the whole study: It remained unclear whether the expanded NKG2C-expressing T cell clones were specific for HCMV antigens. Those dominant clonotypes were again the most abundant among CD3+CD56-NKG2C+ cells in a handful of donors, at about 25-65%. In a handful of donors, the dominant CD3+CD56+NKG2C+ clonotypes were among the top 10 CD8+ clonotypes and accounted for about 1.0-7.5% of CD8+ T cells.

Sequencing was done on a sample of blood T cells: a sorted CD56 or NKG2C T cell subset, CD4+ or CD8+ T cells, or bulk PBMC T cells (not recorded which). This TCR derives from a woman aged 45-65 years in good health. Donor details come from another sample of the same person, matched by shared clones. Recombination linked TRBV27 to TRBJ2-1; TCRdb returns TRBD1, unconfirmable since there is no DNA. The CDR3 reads CASSRQGYNEQFF.